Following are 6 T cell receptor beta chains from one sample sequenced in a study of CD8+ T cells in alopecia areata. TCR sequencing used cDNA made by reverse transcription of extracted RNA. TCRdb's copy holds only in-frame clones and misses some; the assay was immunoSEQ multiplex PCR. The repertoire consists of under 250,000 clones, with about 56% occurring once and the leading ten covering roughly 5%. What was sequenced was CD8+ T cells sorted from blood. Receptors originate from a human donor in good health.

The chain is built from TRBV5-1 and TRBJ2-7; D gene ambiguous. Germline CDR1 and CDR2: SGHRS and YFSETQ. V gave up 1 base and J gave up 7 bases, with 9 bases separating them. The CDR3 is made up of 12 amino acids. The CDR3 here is CASSLSSREQYF. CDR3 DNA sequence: TGCGCCAGCAGCTTGTCCTCAAGAGAGCAGTACTTC.

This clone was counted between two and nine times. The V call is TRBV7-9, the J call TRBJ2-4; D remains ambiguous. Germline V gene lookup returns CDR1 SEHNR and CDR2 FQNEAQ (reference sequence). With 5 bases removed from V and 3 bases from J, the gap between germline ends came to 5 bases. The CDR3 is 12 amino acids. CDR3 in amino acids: CASSTYKNIQYF. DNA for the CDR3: TGTGCCAGCAGCACGTACAAAAACATTCAGTACTTC.

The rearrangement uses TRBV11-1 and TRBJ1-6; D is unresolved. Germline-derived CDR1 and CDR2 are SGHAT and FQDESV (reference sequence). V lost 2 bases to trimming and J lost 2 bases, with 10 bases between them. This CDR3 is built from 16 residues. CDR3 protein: CASSLTTGAYNSPLHF. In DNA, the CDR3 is TGTGCCAGCAGCTTAACGACGGGTGCCTATAATTCACCCCTCCACTTT. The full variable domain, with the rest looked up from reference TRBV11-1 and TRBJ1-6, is EAEVAQSPRYKITEKSQAVAFWCDPISGHATLYWYRQILGQGPELLVQFQDESVVDDSQLPKDRFSAERLKGVDSTLKIQPAELGDSAMYLCASSLTTGAYNSPLHFGNGTRLTVT.

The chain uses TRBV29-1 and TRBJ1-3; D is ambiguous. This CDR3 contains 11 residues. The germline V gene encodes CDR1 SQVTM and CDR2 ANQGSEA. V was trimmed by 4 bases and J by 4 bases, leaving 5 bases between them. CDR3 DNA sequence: TGCAGCGTTGGCGGGGGAAACACCATATATTTT. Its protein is CSVGGGNTIYF.

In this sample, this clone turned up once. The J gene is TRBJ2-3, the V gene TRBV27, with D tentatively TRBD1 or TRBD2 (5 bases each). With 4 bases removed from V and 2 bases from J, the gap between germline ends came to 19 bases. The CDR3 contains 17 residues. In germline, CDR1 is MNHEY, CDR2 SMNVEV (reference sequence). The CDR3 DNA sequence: TGTGCCAGCAGTTCGACGGACACGCGACTAACCACAGATACGCAGTATTTT. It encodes CASSSTDTRLTTDTQYF.

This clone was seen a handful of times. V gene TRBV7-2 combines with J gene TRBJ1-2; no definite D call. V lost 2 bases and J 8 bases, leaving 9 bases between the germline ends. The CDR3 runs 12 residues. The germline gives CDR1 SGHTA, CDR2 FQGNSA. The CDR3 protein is CASSLIRFGYTF. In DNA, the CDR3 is TGTGCCAGCAGCTTAATCCGGTTCGGCTACACCTTC.